The rows below give T cell receptor beta chains drawn from one sample of a study of monozygotic twins with inflammatory bowel disease. TCRdb reanalyzed the 5' RACE reads and collapses them to one entry per CDR3 protein, without DNA. The listing records around 410,000 distinct CDR3 sequences. The material sequenced was blood. The source is a human donor with ulcerative colitis or Crohn's disease, or a healthy co-twin of an affected twin (not recorded which). The CDR3 runs from the conserved cysteine through the conserved F or W.

v_call	j_call	cdr3_aa
TRBV19	TRBJ1-1	CASSSGTGPTEAFF
TRBV6-4	TRBJ2-1	CASTPIAGGLQFF
TRBV29-1	TRBJ2-7	CSVEVLRLEGARYEQYF
TRBV7-6	TRBJ1-4	CASSPRGWANEKLFF
TRBV6-1	TRBJ2-3	CASKRGRVENTDTQYF
TRBV18	TRBJ1-2	CASSPRLNYGYTF
TRBV7-3	TRBJ2-2	CASSPGGGRNTGELFF
TRBV12-3/TRBV12-4	TRBJ1-6	CASTRGQGENSPLHF
TRBV20-1	TRBJ2-3	CSARVAPLAGFTDTQYF
TRBV6-5	TRBJ1-2	CASRYPIANYGYTF
TRBV20-1	TRBJ2-1	CSARDQGLAGARDEQFF
TRBV18	TRBJ2-7	CASSMDRSYEQYF
TRBV5-1	TRBJ1-2	CASSPDRSNYGYTF
TRBV2	TRBJ2-5	CASEPQETQYF
TRBV2	TRBJ2-3	CASSEGLAGGLDTQYF
TRBV30	TRBJ2-7	CAWSPYSVWQSYEQYF
TRBV12-3/TRBV12-4	TRBJ1-1	CASRRPGGNTEAFF
TRBV4-1	TRBJ1-2	CASSETGDSGYTF
TRBV5-1	TRBJ1-1	CASSAGQGFGAFF
TRBV11-2	TRBJ2-3	CASSSSRDFPSTDTQYF
TRBV24-1	TRBJ2-1	CATRGSGRSNEQFF
TRBV5-1	TRBJ2-3	CASSTAGKSTDTQYF
TRBV2	TRBJ2-2	CASKLAEATGELFF
TRBV6-1	TRBJ2-3	CAIRPLWGATDTQYF
TRBV9	TRBJ2-3	CASSVATSGRAADTQYF
TRBV12-3/TRBV12-4	TRBJ2-7	CASSFRGAYPYEQYF
TRBV10-3	TRBJ2-3	CAISGRALADTQYF
TRBV20-1	TRBJ1-6	CSAEDRSLRSPLHF
TRBV7-2	TRBJ2-2	CASSSGGRLTGELFF
TRBV6-1	TRBJ2-1	CASGTGGFNEQFF
TRBV10-3	TRBJ1-5	CAISESDGANQPQHF
TRBV7-2	TRBJ2-5	CASSYGLAGGYQETQYF
TRBV10-3	TRBJ1-1	CAISATDTEAFF
TRBV7-2	TRBJ1-2	CASIRGGKGYTF
TRBV7-3	TRBJ2-1	CASSPSAVSGHNEQFF
TRBV4-3	TRBJ1-1	CASSAQGDIPFSNTEAFF
TRBV20-1	TRBJ2-5	CSATTSGGLRMETQYF
TRBV27	TRBJ1-5	CASSFRRNRDSNQPQHF
TRBV27	TRBJ1-1	CASNRRSGVGITEAFF
TRBV5-1	TRBJ2-7	CASGGSYEQYF
TRBV6-2/TRBV6-3	TRBJ2-1	CASSRGLAFVYNEQFF
TRBV20-1	TRBJ2-2	CSARLLAGGPGELFF
TRBV18	TRBJ2-5	CASSPRSGETQYF
TRBV20-1	TRBJ2-1	CSARDGSDDNEQFF
TRBV27	TRBJ2-7	CASSQPRGGRSYEQYF
TRBV7-3	TRBJ2-2	CASSPGQGRAGELFF
TRBV15	TRBJ2-5	CATSRGGGFGQETQYF
TRBV30	TRBJ2-1	CAWRAGNEQFF
TRBV6-4	TRBJ2-1	CASSLQRLAGGPREDEQFF
TRBV7-2	TRBJ2-3	CASSPRHPADTQYF
TRBV20-1	TRBJ1-4	CSARRAGPTNEKLFF
TRBV24-1	TRBJ2-7	CATSDSGTTRSYEQYF
TRBV29-1	TRBJ2-7	CSVQSQAGYEQYF
TRBV10-3	TRBJ2-7	CAISESRTAQTGYEQYF
TRBV9	TRBJ2-1	CASSVAGPGNEQFF